A single sample is the source of the 30 T cell receptor beta chains below, sequenced in a study of beta chain features in type 1 diabetes. Expressed TCRB transcripts were sequenced because the entire RNA isolate underwent reverse transcription. Profiling relied on immunoSEQ multiplex PCR, and the TCRdb table lists in-frame clones only, not all of them. This sample has 130,000 or so clones, with about a tenth found just once. The sample consisted of central memory CD4+ T cells from blood. The receptors originated from a middle-aged woman in good health.

This clone occurred a few times. The chain employs TRBV6-6 and TRBJ2-7, with TRBD2 identical over 9 bases. The CDR3 is 15 residues long. Trimming cost V 2 bases and J 7 bases; bases outside gene matches: 9. In germline, CDR1 is MNHNY, CDR2 SVGAGI (reference sequence). The CDR3 reads CASSYRASGEGEQYF. The DNA for the CDR3 is TGTGCCAGCAGTTACAGGGCTAGCGGGGAAGGTGAGCAGTACTTC.

CDR3 residues: CASSARPLGRGQETQYF. In nucleotides, the CDR3 is TGTGCCAGCAGCGCACGTCCCCTCGGGAGGGGTCAAGAGACCCAGTACTTC. This sequence joins TRBV9 and TRBJ2-5, with 8 nucleotides matching TRBD2. The germline CDR1 and CDR2 sequences are SGDLS and YYNGEE. The CDR3 consists of 17 residues. Trimming cost V 3 bases and J 2 bases; bases outside gene matches: 12.

The chain is built from TRBV5-1 and TRBJ2-2; 9 bases fit TRBD2. V was clipped by 3 bases and J by 3 bases; unmatched bases: 6. Germline V gene lookup returns CDR1 SGHRS and CDR2 YFSETQ. The CDR3 runs to 16 residues. The CDR3 region has the DNA TGCGCCAGCAGCTCCTTGACTAGCGGTTACACCGGGGAGCTGTTTTTT. Protein: CASSSLTSGYTGELFF.

Written as DNA, the CDR3 is TGTGCCAGCAGCTTGGGGTCGGGACAGGGAGGATCACCCCTCCACTTT. Its protein product is CASSLGSGQGGSPLHF. The chain carries TRBV5-6 and TRBJ1-6; the match to TRBD1 covers 9 bases. This CDR3 is built from 16 residues. Unmatched junction bases numbered 8, after V lost 0 bases and J lost 10 bases. Germline CDR1 is SGHDT and CDR2 is YYEEEE.

This clone was found a few times. This chain joins TRBV2 and TRBJ2-5, with a tentative D call TRBD2 (5 bases). The CDR3 is 14 amino acids. Germline-derived CDR1 and CDR2 are SNHLY and FYNNEI. With 4 bases removed from V and 0 bases from J, the gap between germline ends came to 9 bases. The CDR3 protein is CASSGRLNQETQYF. The CDR3 nucleotides read TGTGCCAGCAGTGGCCGACTAAACCAAGAGACCCAGTACTTC.

In the case of this clone: This CDR3 is also generated by other DNA sequences in the sample. The chain has TRBV9 and TRBJ1-2; 7 bases are shared with TRBD1. This CDR3 has 13 amino acids. V shed 0 bases and J 7 bases; nucleotides not matched to a gene: 3. From germline, CDR1 is SGDLS and CDR2 YYNGEE. The CDR3 DNA reads TGTGCCAGCAGCGTAGATCAGGGGGGTGGCTACACCTTC. It translates to CASSVDQGGGYTF.

J is TRBJ2-2 and V is TRBV10-3; 9 bases map to TRBD1. This CDR3 spans 16 amino acids. V was clipped by 6 bases and J by 0 bases; unmatched bases: 5. Germline V CDR1 and CDR2: ENHRY, SYGVKD. The CDR3, as DNA: TGTGCCATCAGCGGGGACAGGGCCGCGAACACCGGGGAGCTGTTTTTT. Translating gives CAISGDRAANTGELFF.

The chain recombines TRBV11-3 with TRBJ1-1, with 7 bases that match TRBD1. Per the germline V gene, CDR1 is SGHNT and CDR2 is YENEEA. The trim removed 2 bases at V and 10 bases at J, leaving 1 base unmatched. The CDR3 length is 11 residues. DNA of the CDR3: TGTGCCAGCAGCTTAAAGGGGGCAGCTTTCTTT. This translates into CASSLKGAAFF.

CDR3 residues: CASSYSSGEQYF. The CDR3 DNA reads TGTGCCAGCAGCTATAGCTCGGGCGAGCAGTACTTC. V gene TRBV6-1 combines with J gene TRBJ2-7; D unresolved. V was pared by 6 bases and J by 6 bases, with 12 bases between. Germline V lookup: CDR1 MNHNS, CDR2 SASEGT. CDR3 size: 12 residues.

V and J are TRBV4-3 and TRBJ1-2, with D unresolved. The CDR3 has 15 amino acids. The V end lost 4 bases, the J end lost 0 bases, and 12 bases lay between the germline ends. CDR1 is LGHNA, CDR2 YSLEER, per germline. The CDR3 here is CASSPMTSANYGYTF. CDR3 nucleotide sequence: TGCGCCAGCAGCCCGATGACAAGTGCTAACTATGGCTACACCTTC.

This chain uses TRBV7-9 with TRBJ1-1; possibly TRBD1 for D (5 bases). This CDR3 is built from 14 residues. V was clipped by 1 base and J by 6 bases, with 12 bases between them. The germline V gene encodes CDR1 SEHNR and CDR2 FQNEAQ (reference sequence). The DNA of the CDR3 is TGTGCCAGCAGCTTAGGGACAACTCGAGCTGAAGCTTTCTTT. Translating it yields CASSLGTTRAEAFF.

This clone appeared a few times. CDR3 sequence (DNA): TGTGCCAGCACTCCAACTGAAGGGACTAGCGGTACAGATACGCAGTATTTT. Protein sequence: CASTPTEGTSGTDTQYF. The V gene is TRBV5-4, the J gene TRBJ2-3; 11 positions match TRBD2. Germline CDR1 and CDR2: SGHNT and YYREEE (reference sequence). J gave up 3 bases and V 6 bases, and 12 bases lay outside the gene matches. The length of the CDR3 is 17 residues.

This clone occurred a few times. The rearrangement links TRBV19 to TRBJ1-6; 9 bases are a match to TRBD1. After removal of 7 bases from V and 8 bases from J, the junction contained 6 bases not matched to a gene. Germline CDR1 and CDR2: LNHDA and SQIVND (reference sequence). The CDR3 covers 14 residues. CDR3 sequence reads: CASTVGQGYSPLHF. Here the CDR3 DNA reads TGTGCCAGTACTGTGGGACAGGGATATTCACCCCTCCACTTT.

The chain links TRBV19 to TRBJ1-4; 7 bases fit TRBD1. CDR3 length equals 13 residues. Germline V gene lookup returns CDR1 LNHDA and CDR2 SQIVND (reference sequence). After removal of 9 bases from V and 4 bases from J, the junction contained 5 bases not matched to a gene. DNA for the CDR3: TGTGCCAGCCAGGACAGGATTAATGAAAAACTGTTTTTT. Translating gives CASQDRINEKLFF.

This chain connects TRBV7-6 to TRBJ2-5; a weak D match, TRBD1 (6 bases). In germline, CDR1 is SGHVS, CDR2 FNYEAQ. The V and J ends lost 5 bases and 6 bases respectively, with 22 bases between them. This CDR3 comprises 16 residues. CDR3 region: CASSANPTGNAQTQYF. CDR3 coding DNA: TGTGCCAGCAGCGCAAACCCCACAGGGAATGCACAGACCCAGTACTTC.

V and J are TRBV27 and TRBJ2-3; TRBD2 aligns across 12 bases. CDR3 length equals 18 residues. CDR1 and CDR2 from the germline V gene are MNHEY and SMNVEV (reference sequence). The junction had 9 bases not matched to a gene; V was cut back by 5 bases and J by 0 bases. CDR3 DNA sequence: TGTGCCAGCAGTCCGACTAGCGGGGGTGTCCCTAGCACAGATACGCAGTATTTT. This gives the protein CASSPTSGGVPSTDTQYF.

This chain connects TRBV5-4 to TRBJ2-5, with D perhaps TRBD2 (5 bases). Germline V gene sequence: CDR1 SGHNT, CDR2 YYREEE (reference sequence). V was clipped by 1 base and J by 8 bases, with 12 bases between them. There are 13 residues in the CDR3. The CDR3 DNA follows: TGTGCCAGCAGCTTGCACTCTAGCCTAACCCAGTACTTC. The encoded protein is CASSLHSSLTQYF. The full variable domain, completed using reference TRBV5-4 and TRBJ2-5, is ETGVTQSPTHLIKTRGQQVTLRCSSQSGHNTVSWYQQALGQGPQFIFQYYREEENGRGNFPPRFSGLQFPNYSSELNVNALELDDSALYLCASSLHSSLTQYFGPGTRLLVL.

This clone was seen more than once but under ten times. This sequence joins TRBV5-4 and TRBJ1-3; D uncertain. This CDR3 has 15 amino acids. V was pared by 4 bases and J by 0 bases, with 11 bases between. Germline CDR1 reads SGHNT; CDR2 reads YYREEE (reference sequence). The CDR3 loop reads CASSREGNSGNTIYF. In nucleotides, the CDR3 is TGTGCCAGCAGCCGGGAAGGAAACTCTGGAAACACCATATATTTT. The whole variable domain, remainder taken from reference TRBV5-4 and TRBJ1-3, is ETGVTQSPTHLIKTRGQQVTLRCSSQSGHNTVSWYQQALGQGPQFIFQYYREEENGRGNFPPRFSGLQFPNYSSELNVNALELDDSALYLCASSREGNSGNTIYFGEGSWLTVV.

The chain uses TRBV6-1 and TRBJ1-4; 8 nucleotides line up with TRBD1. Germline CDR1 is MNHNS and CDR2 is SASEGT. The J segment lost 1 base and the V segment lost 4 bases, leaving 5 bases of the junction unmatched. The CDR3 is 16 residues long. The CDR3 DNA reads TGTGCCAGCAGTGCCAGGACAGGGAGAACTAATGAAAAACTGTTTTTT. Translation gives CASSARTGRTNEKLFF.

This chain joins TRBV6-5 and TRBJ1-2; D is undetermined. Trimming took 5 bases from V and 8 from J, leaving 15 bases between them. In germline, CDR1 is MNHEY, CDR2 SVGAGI. This CDR3 is 13 amino acids long. CDR3 amino acids: CASSPLVQAGYTF. As DNA, the CDR3 is TGTGCCAGCAGTCCACTAGTTCAGGCCGGCTACACCTTC.

The V gene is TRBV6-4, the J gene TRBJ2-2; maybe TRBD1 (7 bases). Trimming took off 4 bases at V and 6 bases at J, with 18 bases between the two ends. Germline assignment: CDR1 MRHNA and CDR2 SNTAGT. There are 16 residues in the CDR3. The chain's CDR3 is CASSGTNRGTAGELFF. DNA of the CDR3: TGTGCCAGCAGTGGGACTAACAGGGGAACGGCCGGGGAGCTGTTTTTT.

The chain is built from TRBV5-1 and TRBJ1-2, with 9 bases fitting TRBD1. From germline, CDR1 is SGHRS and CDR2 YFSETQ. There are 15 residues in the CDR3. With 3 bases clipped from V and 6 bases from J, the junction kept 9 bases outside the gene matches. CDR3 coding DNA: TGCGCCAGCAGCTCTACAGGGGGCGTTTCCAATGGCTACACCTTC. It yields the protein CASSSTGGVSNGYTF.

This chain links TRBV2 with TRBJ2-7, with no clear D. V lost 6 bases to trimming and J lost 2 bases, with 8 bases between them. The V gene's germline CDR1 is SNHLY and CDR2 FYNNEI. The CDR3 contains 12 residues. The CDR3 region is CASRGRTYEQYF. The CDR3 DNA reads as TGTGCCAGCAGGGGCCGAACCTACGAGCAGTACTTC.

The chain carries TRBV27 and TRBJ2-1; the match to TRBD2 covers 9 bases. The V segment lost 2 bases and the J segment 7 bases; nucleotides outside the gene matches: 6. The CDR3 is 15 residues long. Per germline, CDR1 MNHEY and CDR2 SMNVEV (reference sequence). The CDR3 sequence: CASSLGSGGGNEQFF. In DNA form, the CDR3 reads TGTGCCAGCAGTTTAGGTAGCGGGGGAGGGAATGAGCAGTTCTTC.

V and J are TRBV6-1 and TRBJ2-1, with a possible D match to TRBD2 (5 bases). The CDR3 length is 13 residues. Germline V gives CDR1 MNHNS, CDR2 SASEGT. V lost 7 bases and J lost 9, with 16 bases in between. The CDR3 DNA reads as TGTGCCAGCATGGGAAGGGAGTCGGGTGAGCAGTTCTTC. Translating gives CASMGRESGEQFF.

This clone was detected only a few times. The chain combines TRBV7-6 with TRBJ1-4; TRBD1 matches 11 bases. The junction had 9 bases not matched to a gene; V was cut back by 7 bases and J by 5 bases. This CDR3 is built from 16 residues. Looked up from germline, CDR1 is SGHVS and CDR2 is FNYEAQ. The CDR3 region is CASMLSGDRGNEKLFF. The DNA of the CDR3 is TGTGCCAGCATGCTCTCCGGGGACAGGGGGAATGAAAAACTGTTTTTT. Together with reference TRBV7-6 and TRBJ1-4, the CDR3 gives the full variable domain: GAGVSQSPRYKVTKRGQDVALRCDPISGHVSLYWYRQALGQGPEFLTYFNYEAQQDKSGLPNDRFSAERPEGSISTLTIQRTEQRDSAMYRCASMLSGDRGNEKLFFGSGTQLSVL.

This clone occurred a few times. The chain employs TRBV5-1 and TRBJ2-7, with D maybe TRBD1 (6 bases). Germline assignment: CDR1 SGHRS and CDR2 YFSETQ. The CDR3 is made up of 13 amino acids. Trimming removed 5 bases at V and 5 bases at J, with 14 bases between. CDR3 amino acids: CASRPGVGNEQYF. CDR3 DNA: TGCGCCAGCAGACCAGGGGTTGGGAACGAGCAGTACTTC.

This clone has ten or more counts. V is TRBV29-1 and J is TRBJ2-7; 7 bases agree with TRBD2. This CDR3 has 14 residues. V shed 7 bases, J shed 2 bases, and the junction held 11 bases outside the gene matches. Germline V gives CDR1 SQVTM, CDR2 ANQGSEA. The CDR3 sequence is CSAGRPGGTYEQYF. CDR3 in DNA: TGCAGCGCTGGACGACCGGGGGGAACCTACGAGCAGTACTTC.

The V and J genes are TRBV2 and TRBJ2-7, with D perhaps matching TRBD1 (5 bases). Germline V lookup: CDR1 SNHLY, CDR2 FYNNEI. Between the trimmed V and J ends, which lost 7 bases and 7 bases, there was a span of 14 bases. CDR3 length: 12 residues. The DNA of the CDR3 is TGTGCCAGCACCCCCCAGGGTTGGGAGCAGTACTTC. Protein: CASTPQGWEQYF.

This chain uses TRBV15 with TRBJ2-7; possible D gene TRBD1, 5 bases. Looked up from germline, CDR1 is LNHNV and CDR2 is YYDKDF (reference sequence). This CDR3 spans 14 amino acids. V was cut by 0 bases and J by 2 bases, with 8 bases left in between. In DNA form, the CDR3 reads TGTGCCACCAGCAGAGATCCAGGGACCTACGAGCAGTACTTC. Protein sequence: CATSRDPGTYEQYF.